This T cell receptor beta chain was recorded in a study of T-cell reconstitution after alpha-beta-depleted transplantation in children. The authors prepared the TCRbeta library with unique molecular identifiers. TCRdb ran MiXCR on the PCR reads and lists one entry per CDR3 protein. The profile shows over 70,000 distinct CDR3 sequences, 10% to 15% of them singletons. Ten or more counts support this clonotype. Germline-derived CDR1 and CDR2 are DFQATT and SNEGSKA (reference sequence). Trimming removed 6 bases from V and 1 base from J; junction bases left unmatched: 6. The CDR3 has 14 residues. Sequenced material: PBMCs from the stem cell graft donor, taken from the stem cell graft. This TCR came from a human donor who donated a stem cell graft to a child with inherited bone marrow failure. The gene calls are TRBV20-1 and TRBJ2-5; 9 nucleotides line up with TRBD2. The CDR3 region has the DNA TGCAGTGCGGCGACTAGCGGAATCCAAGAGACCCAGTACTTC. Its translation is CSAATSGIQETQYF.